This T cell receptor beta chain stems from a study of beta chain features in type 1 diabetes. Background on the study: On cell yields, gender and age, patients and healthy donors were similar. Overall study findings and caveats: For type 1 diabetes patients, VDJ junctions showed fewer insertions and more deletions. Still unanswered here is whether HLA type influences TCRB rearrangement. The study found moderately but significantly shorter TCRB CDR3s in all four CD4+ subsets of Type 1 diabetes patients. Highly expressing activated T cells could be over-counted with a cDNA template.

The whole isolated RNA underwent reverse transcription, so sequencing captured expressed TCRB transcripts. Repertoires were generated with immunoSEQ multiplex PCR, while TCRdb's copy carries only in-frame clones and drops some. Among under 200,000 clones listed, around 10% were seen once. This clone has more than one count but fewer than ten. What it recognizes is unknown. CDR1 LGHNA and CDR2 YNFKEQ come from the germline V gene. The length of the CDR3 is 15 residues. Trimming left V 1 base short and J 5 bases short, with 12 bases between. Material for sequencing was central memory CD4+ T cells from blood. The chain uses TRBV4-2 and TRBJ1-5, with a weak D call TRBD1 (5 bases). The receptor comes from a man aged 25-45 years with type 1 diabetes. In DNA, the CDR3 is TGTGCCAGCAGCCAAGTGACGGGGGGGGATCAGCCCCAGCATTTT. Translated, it gives CASSQVTGGDQPQHF.